This T cell receptor beta chain was recorded in a study of blood T cell repertoires in COVID-19. CDR3 length: 14 residues. Authors' methods: Nucleated cell counts were estimated from reference gene primer amplification. Repertoires were generated with immunoSEQ multiplex PCR, while TCRdb's copy carries only in-frame clones and drops some. The V and J calls and clone size are taken from that table; D and trimming were inferred from the DNA. Of 180,000 or so clones in the sample, over 75% were seen once. The gene calls are TRBV21-1 and TRBJ2-7; TRBD1 is the table's D call and was not checked against the DNA. TRBV21-1 constitutes a pseudogene. Sequencing was carried out using peripheral blood. The TCR was taken from a woman of 80 years or more with acute or convalescent COVID-19. Written as DNA, the CDR3 is TGTGCCAGCAGTAGACACCGGATAACCTACGAGCAGTACTTC. Its protein product is CASSRHRITYEQYF.